These 8 T cell receptor beta chains came from one sample sequenced in a study of control samples from healthy donors and cancer patients. Here immunoSEQ multiplex PCR was the method, and the copy in TCRdb shows in-frame clones only, minus some. The sample contains approximately 150,000 clones, more than 85% of which appear only once. The specimen was blood. The receptors shown here come from a woman aged 25 to 39 in good health.

The rearrangement joins TRBV19 to TRBJ1-2; D gene uncertain. CDR1 and CDR2 from the germline V gene are LNHDA and SQIVND (reference sequence). V was cut by 5 bases and J by 4 bases, with 8 bases left in between. The CDR3 covers 12 residues. The CDR3 loop reads CASSDSLYGYTF. The CDR3 bases are TGTGCCAGTAGTGATTCCCTCTATGGCTACACCTTC.

This rearrangement joins TRBV19 to TRBJ1-6; D gene unclear. The CDR3 totals 13 residues. V dropped 5 bases and J dropped 9 bases, with 11 bases sitting between them. CDR1 and CDR2 (germline): LNHDA, SQIVND (reference sequence). The CDR3 DNA reads TGTGCCAGTAGTTCGACCTCGAGTTCACCCCTCCACTTT. Translated, it gives CASSSTSSSPLHF. The full variable domain, rest sourced from reference TRBV19 and TRBJ1-6, is DGGITQSPKYLFRKEGQNVTLSCEQNLNHDAMYWYRQDPGQGLRLIYYSQIVNDFQKGDIAEGYSVSREKKESFPLTVTSAQKNPTAFYLCASSSTSSSPLHFGNGTRLTVT.

The V gene is TRBV6-5, the J gene TRBJ2-7; D is perhaps TRBD2 (5 bases). In germline, CDR1 is MNHEY, CDR2 SVGAGI. The CDR3 loop spans 12 amino acids. V was shortened by 9 bases and J by 6 bases, with 15 bases between the two germline ends. CDR3 in DNA: TGTGCCAGAGAGCGGCGGTGTTTCGAGCAGTACTTC. As protein: CARERRCFEQYF.

This chain uses TRBV18 with TRBJ2-3; D call uncertain. Trimming pared 2 bases from V and 6 bases from J, leaving 6 bases between. The CDR3 contains 12 residues. In germline, CDR1 is KGHSH, CDR2 LQKENI. As DNA, the CDR3 is TGTGCCAGCTCACCATTGCCCGATACGCAGTATTTT. This encodes CASSPLPDTQYF.

This sequence joins TRBV19 and TRBJ2-5; the match to TRBD2 covers 13 bases. The CDR3 sequence is 13 residues long. V shed 10 bases, J shed 5 bases, and the junction held 4 bases outside the gene matches. The V gene's germline CDR1 is LNHDA and CDR2 SQIVND (reference sequence). The CDR3 loop is CATRTSGSETQYF. In DNA, the CDR3 is TGTGCCACTAGGACTAGCGGGAGTGAGACCCAGTACTTC.

The DNA for the CDR3 is TGTGCCAGCAGCCTACTAGCGGTGAGCTCCTACAATGAGCAGTTCTTC. This translates into CASSLLAVSSYNEQFF. The V call is TRBV7-6, the J call TRBJ2-1, with 8 bases fitting TRBD2. The CDR3 loop spans 16 amino acids. Per germline, CDR1 SGHVS and CDR2 FNYEAQ. The V segment lost 5 bases and the J segment 0 bases; nucleotides outside the gene matches: 6.

CDR3 DNA: TGCGCCAGCAGCCAACCCCCCGTAAAAACCAAAAACATTCAGTACTTC. Its translation is CASSQPPVKTKNIQYF. This chain joins TRBV4-1 and TRBJ2-4, with unresolved D. The V end lost 2 bases, the J end lost 2 bases, and 13 bases lay between the germline ends. This CDR3 region has 16 residues. Germline V gene lookup returns CDR1 MGHRA and CDR2 YSYEKL.

V and J are TRBV6-6 and TRBJ2-7; 7 nucleotides line up with TRBD2. J lost 3 bases, V lost 6 bases, and 8 bases had no gene match. From germline, CDR1 is MNHNY and CDR2 SVGAGI (reference sequence). This CDR3 is 14 amino acids long. CDR3 region: CASSAMGGSYEQYF. Written as DNA, the CDR3 is TGTGCCAGCAGCGCGATGGGCGGGAGCTACGAGCAGTACTTC.